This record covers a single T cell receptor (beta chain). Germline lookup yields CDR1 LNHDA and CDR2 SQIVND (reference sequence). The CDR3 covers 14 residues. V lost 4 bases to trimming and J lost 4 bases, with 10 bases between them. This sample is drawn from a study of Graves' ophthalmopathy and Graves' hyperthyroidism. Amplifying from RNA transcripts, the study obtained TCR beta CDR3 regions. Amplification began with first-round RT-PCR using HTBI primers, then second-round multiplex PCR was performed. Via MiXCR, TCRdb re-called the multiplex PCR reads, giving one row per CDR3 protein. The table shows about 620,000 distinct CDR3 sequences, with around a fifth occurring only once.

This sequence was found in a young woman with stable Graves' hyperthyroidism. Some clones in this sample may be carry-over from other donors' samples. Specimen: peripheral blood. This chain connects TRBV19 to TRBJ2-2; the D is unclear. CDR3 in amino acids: CASSTPELTGELFF. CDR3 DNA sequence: TGTGCCAGTAGTACCCCGGAACTCACCGGGGAGCTGTTTTTT.